The TCR beta chain under discussion was sequenced for a study of T-cell reconstitution after alpha-beta-depleted transplantation in children. Overall study findings and caveats: The origin of alpha-beta T cells about two months after transplant was reportedly several hundred expanded graft clones.

On this clonotype itself: What it binds is unknown.

Unique molecular identifiers were built into the TCRbeta library. Each CDR3 protein gets one entry after TCRdb re-called the PCR reads with MiXCR. The sample holds 700,000 to 850,000 distinct CDR3 sequences, less than 20% seen once. The CDR3 runs to 13 residues. The ends lost 6 bases at V and 7 bases at J; junction bases unmatched: 6. From germline, CDR1 is DFQATT and CDR2 SNEGSKA (reference sequence). This sequence joins TRBV20-1 and TRBJ1-4, with TRBD1 identical over 9 bases. The TCR comes from a male patient aged 10 to 17 who had a stem cell transplant for acute lymphoblastic leukemia, so the T cells may come from the graft donor. Sample: PBMCs, mostly from graft donor cells, taken 360 days after TCRalphabeta/CD19-depleted stem cell transplant. The CDR3 DNA follows: TGCAGTGCCATTCCGGGACAGGGTGAAAAACTGTTTTTT. Translated, it gives CSAIPGQGEKLFF.